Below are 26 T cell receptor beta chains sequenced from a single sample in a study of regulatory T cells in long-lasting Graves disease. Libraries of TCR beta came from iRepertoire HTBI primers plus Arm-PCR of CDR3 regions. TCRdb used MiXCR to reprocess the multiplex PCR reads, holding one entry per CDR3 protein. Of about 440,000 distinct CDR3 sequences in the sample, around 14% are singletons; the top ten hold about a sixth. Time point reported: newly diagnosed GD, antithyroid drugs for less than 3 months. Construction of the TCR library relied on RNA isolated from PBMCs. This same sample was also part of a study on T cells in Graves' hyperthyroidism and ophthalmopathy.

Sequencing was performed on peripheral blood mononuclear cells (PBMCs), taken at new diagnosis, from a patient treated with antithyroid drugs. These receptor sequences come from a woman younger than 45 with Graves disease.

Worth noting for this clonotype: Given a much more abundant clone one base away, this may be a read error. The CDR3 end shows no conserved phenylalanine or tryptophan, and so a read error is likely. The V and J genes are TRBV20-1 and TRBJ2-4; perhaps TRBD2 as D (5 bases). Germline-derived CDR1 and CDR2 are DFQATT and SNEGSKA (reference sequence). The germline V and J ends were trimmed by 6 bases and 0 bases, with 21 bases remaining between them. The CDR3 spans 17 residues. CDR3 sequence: CSATDPEEEVAKNIQYL. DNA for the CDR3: TGCAGTGCAACGGACCCTGAGGAGGAAGTAGCCAAAAACATTCAGTACCTC.

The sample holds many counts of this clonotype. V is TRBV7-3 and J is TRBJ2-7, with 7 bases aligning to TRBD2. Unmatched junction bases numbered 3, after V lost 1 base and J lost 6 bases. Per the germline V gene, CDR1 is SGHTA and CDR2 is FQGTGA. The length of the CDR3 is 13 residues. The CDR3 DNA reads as TGTGCCAGCAGCTTAAGCGGGAGTGGCGAGCAGTACTTC. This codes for CASSLSGSGEQYF.

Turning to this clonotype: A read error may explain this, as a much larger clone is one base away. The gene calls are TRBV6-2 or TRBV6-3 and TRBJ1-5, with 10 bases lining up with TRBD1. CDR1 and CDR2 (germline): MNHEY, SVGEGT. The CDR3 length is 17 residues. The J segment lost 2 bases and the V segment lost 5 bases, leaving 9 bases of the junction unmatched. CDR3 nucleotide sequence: TGTGCCAGCAGTCCGACAGGGGGCGCGGGTCGCAATCAGCCCCAGCATTTT. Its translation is CASSPTGGAGRNQPQHF.

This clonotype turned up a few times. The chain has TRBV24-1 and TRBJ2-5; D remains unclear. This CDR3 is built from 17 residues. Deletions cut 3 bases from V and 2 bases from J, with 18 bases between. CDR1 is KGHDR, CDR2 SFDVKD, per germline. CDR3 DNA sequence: TGTGCCACCAGTGATCCTGGGTTGCGGAAGAAGCAAGAGACCCAGTACTTC. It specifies CATSDPGLRKKQETQYF.

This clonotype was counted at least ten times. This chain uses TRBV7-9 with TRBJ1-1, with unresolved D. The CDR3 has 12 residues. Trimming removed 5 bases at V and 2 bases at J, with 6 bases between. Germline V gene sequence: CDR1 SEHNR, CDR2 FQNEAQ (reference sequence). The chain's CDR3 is CASSIENTEAFF. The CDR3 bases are TGTGCCAGCAGCATAGAAAACACTGAAGCTTTCTTT.

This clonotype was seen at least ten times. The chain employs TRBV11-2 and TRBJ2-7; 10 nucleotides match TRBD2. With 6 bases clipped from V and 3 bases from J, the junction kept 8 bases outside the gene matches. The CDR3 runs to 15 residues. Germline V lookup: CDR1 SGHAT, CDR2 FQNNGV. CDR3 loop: CASRSSGRGNYEQYF. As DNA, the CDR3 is TGTGCCAGCAGATCTAGCGGGAGAGGAAACTACGAGCAGTACTTC.

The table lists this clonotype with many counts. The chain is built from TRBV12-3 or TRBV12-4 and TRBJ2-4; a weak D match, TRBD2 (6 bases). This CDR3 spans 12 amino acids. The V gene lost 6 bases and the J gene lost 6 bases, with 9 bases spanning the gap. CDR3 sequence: CASSVEGNIQYF. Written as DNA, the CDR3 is TGTGCCAGCAGCGTGGAGGGAAACATTCAGTACTTC.

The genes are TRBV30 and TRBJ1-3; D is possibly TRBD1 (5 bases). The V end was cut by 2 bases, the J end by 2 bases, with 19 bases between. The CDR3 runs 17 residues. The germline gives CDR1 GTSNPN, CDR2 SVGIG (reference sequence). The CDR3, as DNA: TGTGCCTGGAGTCCAAAAAGACGGGACCCCGCTGGAAACACCATATATTTT. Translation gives CAWSPKRRDPAGNTIYF.

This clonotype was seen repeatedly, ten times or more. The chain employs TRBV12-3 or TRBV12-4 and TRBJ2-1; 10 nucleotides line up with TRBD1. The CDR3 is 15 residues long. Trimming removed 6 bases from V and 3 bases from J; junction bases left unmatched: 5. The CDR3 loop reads CASSPGTGVYNEQFF. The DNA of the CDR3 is TGTGCCAGCAGCCCAGGGACAGGGGTCTACAATGAGCAGTTCTTC.

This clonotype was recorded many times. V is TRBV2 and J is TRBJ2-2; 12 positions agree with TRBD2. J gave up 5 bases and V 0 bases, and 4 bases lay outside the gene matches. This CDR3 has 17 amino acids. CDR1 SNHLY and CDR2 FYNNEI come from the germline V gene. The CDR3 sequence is CASSEAGLAGGTGELFF. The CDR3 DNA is TGTGCCAGCAGTGAAGCCGGGCTAGCGGGAGGGACCGGGGAGCTGTTTTTT.

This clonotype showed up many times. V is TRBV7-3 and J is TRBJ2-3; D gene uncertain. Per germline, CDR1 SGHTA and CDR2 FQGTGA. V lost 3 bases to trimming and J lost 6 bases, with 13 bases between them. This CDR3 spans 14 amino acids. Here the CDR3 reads CASSFAGIGDTQYF. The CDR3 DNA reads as TGTGCCAGCAGCTTCGCTGGGATAGGGGATACGCAGTATTTT.

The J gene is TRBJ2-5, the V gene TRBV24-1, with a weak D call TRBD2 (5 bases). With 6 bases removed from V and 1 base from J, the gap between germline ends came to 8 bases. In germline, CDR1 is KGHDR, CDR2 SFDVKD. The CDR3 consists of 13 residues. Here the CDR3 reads CATSTGSQETQYF. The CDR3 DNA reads TGTGCCACCAGTACGGGGAGCCAAGAGACCCAGTACTTC.

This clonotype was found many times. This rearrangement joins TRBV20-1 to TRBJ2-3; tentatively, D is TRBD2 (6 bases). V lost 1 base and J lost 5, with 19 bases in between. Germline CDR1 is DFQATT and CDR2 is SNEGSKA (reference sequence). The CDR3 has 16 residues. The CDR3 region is CSARAKEAGKGDTQYF. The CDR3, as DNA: TGCAGTGCTAGAGCCAAAGAGGCGGGGAAGGGAGATACGCAGTATTTT.

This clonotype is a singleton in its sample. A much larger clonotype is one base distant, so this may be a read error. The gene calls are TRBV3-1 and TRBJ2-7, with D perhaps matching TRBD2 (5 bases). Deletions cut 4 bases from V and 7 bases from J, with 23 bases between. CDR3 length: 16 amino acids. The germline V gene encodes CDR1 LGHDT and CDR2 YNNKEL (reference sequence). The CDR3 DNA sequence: TGTGCCAGCAGCCGCCTTGGGATGCGGGTTAACAATGAGCAGTACTTC. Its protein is CASSRLGMRVNNEQYF.

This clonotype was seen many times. CDR3 residues: CSAPVNTWYQETQYF. In DNA form, the CDR3 reads TGCAGTGCCCCGGTTAACACCTGGTACCAAGAGACCCAGTACTTC. The chain employs TRBV20-1 and TRBJ2-5; D ambiguous. Germline-derived CDR1 and CDR2 are DFQATT and SNEGSKA (reference sequence). Trimming pared 6 bases from V and 0 bases from J, leaving 17 bases between. The CDR3 loop spans 15 amino acids.

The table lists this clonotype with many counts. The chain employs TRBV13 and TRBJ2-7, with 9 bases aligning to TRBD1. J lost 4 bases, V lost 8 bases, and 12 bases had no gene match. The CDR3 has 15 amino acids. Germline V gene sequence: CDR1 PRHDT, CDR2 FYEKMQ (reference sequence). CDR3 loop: CASRLAGQGYYEQYF. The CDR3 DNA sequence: TGTGCCAGCCGGCTTGCCGGACAGGGGTATTACGAGCAGTACTTC.

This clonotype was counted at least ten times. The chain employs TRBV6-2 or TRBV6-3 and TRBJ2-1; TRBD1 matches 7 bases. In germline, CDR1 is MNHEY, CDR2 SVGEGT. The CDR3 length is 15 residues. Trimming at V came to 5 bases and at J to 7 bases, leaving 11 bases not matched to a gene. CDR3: CASSPLQTGFNEQFF. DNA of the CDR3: TGTGCCAGCAGTCCCCTCCAGACAGGGTTTAATGAGCAGTTCTTC.

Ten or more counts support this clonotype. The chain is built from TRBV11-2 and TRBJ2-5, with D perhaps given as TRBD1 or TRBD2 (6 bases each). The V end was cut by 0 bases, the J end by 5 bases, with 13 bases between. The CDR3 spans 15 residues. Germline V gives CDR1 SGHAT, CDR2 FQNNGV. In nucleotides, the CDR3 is TGTGCCAGCAGCTTAGAGGGGGGCCTTCAGGAGACCCAGTACTTC. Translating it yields CASSLEGGLQETQYF.

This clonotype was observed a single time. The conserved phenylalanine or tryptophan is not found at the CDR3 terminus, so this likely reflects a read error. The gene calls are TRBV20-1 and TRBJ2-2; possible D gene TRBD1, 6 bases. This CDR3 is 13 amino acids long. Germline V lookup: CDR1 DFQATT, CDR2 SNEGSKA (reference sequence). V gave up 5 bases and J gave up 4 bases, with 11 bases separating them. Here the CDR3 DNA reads TGCAGTGCTGATGGGACACCCACCGGGGAGCTGTTTTCT. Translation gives CSADGTPTGELFS.

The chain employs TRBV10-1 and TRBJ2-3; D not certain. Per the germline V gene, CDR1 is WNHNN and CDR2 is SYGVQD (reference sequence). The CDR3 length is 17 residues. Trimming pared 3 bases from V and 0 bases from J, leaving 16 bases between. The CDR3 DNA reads TGCGCCAGCAGTGATACCTCCGACTTTGCTAGCACAGATACGCAGTATTTT. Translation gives CASSDTSDFASTDTQYF.

CDR3 nucleotide sequence: TGTGCCAGTAGTATACAGGGGGTCCACCGAATCGAGCAGTACTTC. Protein sequence: CASSIQGVHRIEQYF. J is TRBJ2-7 and V is TRBV19, with TRBD1 matching 7 bases. CDR1 LNHDA and CDR2 SQIVND come from the germline V gene (reference sequence). This CDR3 is built from 15 residues. Trimming cost V 2 bases and J 6 bases; bases outside gene matches: 10.

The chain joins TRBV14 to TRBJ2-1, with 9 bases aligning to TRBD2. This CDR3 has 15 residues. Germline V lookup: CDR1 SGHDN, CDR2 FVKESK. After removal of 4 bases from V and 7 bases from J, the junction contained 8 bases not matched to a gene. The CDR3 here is CASSPRPAGGNEQFF. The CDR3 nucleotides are TGTGCCAGCAGCCCCCGGCCAGCGGGAGGTAATGAGCAGTTCTTC.

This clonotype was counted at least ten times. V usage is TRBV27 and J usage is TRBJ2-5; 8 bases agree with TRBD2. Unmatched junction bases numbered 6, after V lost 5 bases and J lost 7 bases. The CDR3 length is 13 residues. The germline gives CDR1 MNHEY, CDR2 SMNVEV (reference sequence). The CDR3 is CASSLGLGGTQYF. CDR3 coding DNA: TGTGCCAGCAGTCTGGGACTAGGGGGGACCCAGTACTTC.

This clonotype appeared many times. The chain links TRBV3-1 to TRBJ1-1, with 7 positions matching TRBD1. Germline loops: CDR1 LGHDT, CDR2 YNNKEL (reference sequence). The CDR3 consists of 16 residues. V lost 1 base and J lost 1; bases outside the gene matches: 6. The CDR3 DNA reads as TGTGCCAGCAGCCAAGCCCTGACAGGGTCGAACACTGAAGCTTTCTTT. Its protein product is CASSQALTGSNTEAFF.

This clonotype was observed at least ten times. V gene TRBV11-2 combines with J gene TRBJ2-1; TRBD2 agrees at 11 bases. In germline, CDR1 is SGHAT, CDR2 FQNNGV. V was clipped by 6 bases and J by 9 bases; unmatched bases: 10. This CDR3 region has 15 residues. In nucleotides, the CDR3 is TGTGCCAGCAGATCACTAGCGGGAGCTGCGGGTGAGCAGTTCTTC. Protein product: CASRSLAGAAGEQFF. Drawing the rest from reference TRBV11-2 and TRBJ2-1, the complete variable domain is EAGVAQSPRYKIIEKRQSVAFWCNPISGHATLYWYQQILGQGPKLLIQFQNNGVVDDSQLPKDRFSAERLKGVDSTLKIQPAKLEDSAVYLCASRSLAGAAGEQFFGPGTRLTVL.

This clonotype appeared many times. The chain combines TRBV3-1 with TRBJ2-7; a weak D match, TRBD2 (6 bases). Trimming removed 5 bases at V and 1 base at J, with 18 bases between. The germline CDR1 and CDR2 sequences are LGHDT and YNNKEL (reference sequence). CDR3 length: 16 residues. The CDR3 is CASSSEGAGKSYEQYF. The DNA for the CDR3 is TGTGCCAGCAGCTCCGAAGGTGCGGGAAAATCCTACGAGCAGTACTTC.